The 13 T cell receptor beta chains below come from one sample, sequenced in a study of beta chain features in type 1 diabetes. Expressed TCRB transcripts were sequenced because the entire RNA isolate underwent reverse transcription. Profiled with immunoSEQ multiplex PCR; TCRdb holds only in-frame clones, not every one. The table has 350,000 or so clones, about 19% seen once. The source material was naive CD4+ T cells from blood. The receptors were sampled from a woman aged 18-35 years in good health.

The chain has TRBV5-1 and TRBJ1-2; TRBD1 aligns across 11 bases. This CDR3 spans 13 amino acids. Germline loops: CDR1 SGHRS, CDR2 YFSETQ. J gave up 7 bases and V 2 bases, and 1 base lay outside the gene matches. CDR3 amino acids: CASSLGTGGGYTF. In DNA form, the CDR3 reads TGCGCCAGCAGCTTAGGGACAGGGGGTGGCTACACCTTC.

This clone was observed a few times. Other DNA sequences of this sample code for an identical CDR3. CDR3 DNA: TGTGCCAGCAGCTTGAGCCCATCCTACAATGAGCAGTTCTTC. It translates to CASSLSPSYNEQFF. The chain is built from TRBV7-3 and TRBJ2-1; D is ambiguous. Trimming cost V 3 bases and J 1 base, with 7 bases left between them. The CDR3 has 14 amino acids. Germline-derived CDR1 and CDR2 are SGHTA and FQGTGA. Full variable domain (outside the CDR3, taken from reference TRBV7-3 and TRBJ2-1): GAGVSQTPSNKVTEKGKYVELRCDPISGHTALYWYRQSLGQGPEFLIYFQGTGAADDSGLPNDRFFAVRPEGSVSTLKIQRTERGDSAVYLCASSLSPSYNEQFFGPGTRLTVL.

This clone was picked up a small number of times. The V gene is TRBV11-2, the J gene TRBJ2-7; 10 bases match TRBD1. The CDR3 loop spans 13 amino acids. Per germline, CDR1 SGHAT and CDR2 FQNNGV. V shed 6 bases and J 3 bases; nucleotides not matched to a gene: 2. The CDR3 DNA follows: TGTGCCAGCAGGTGGACAGGGGGCTACGAGCAGTACTTC. The encoded protein is CASRWTGGYEQYF.

This clone was seen a handful of times. The chain combines TRBV29-1 with TRBJ1-1; D gene ambiguous. The CDR3 runs to 12 residues. Germline lookup yields CDR1 SQVTM and CDR2 ANQGSEA. V was shortened by 7 bases and J by 1 base, with 10 bases between the two germline ends. The CDR3, as DNA: TGCAGCGCCCGGGAGGCGAACACTGAAGCTTTCTTT. It yields the protein CSAREANTEAFF.

The V gene is TRBV5-1, the J gene TRBJ2-3; D is perhaps TRBD2 (6 bases). The ends were cut back, 4 bases at V and 6 bases at J, with 12 bases in the middle. This CDR3 spans 13 amino acids. Germline V gene sequence: CDR1 SGHRS, CDR2 YFSETQ. This CDR3 reads CASSPGGRDTQYF. The CDR3 coding sequence is TGCGCCAGCAGCCCTGGAGGGAGGGATACGCAGTATTTT.

J is TRBJ1-1 and V is TRBV9; the D gene is possibly TRBD1 (5 bases). Germline loops: CDR1 SGDLS, CDR2 YYNGEE. The CDR3 runs to 14 residues. Trimming pared 2 bases from V and 0 bases from J, leaving 8 bases between. This chain's CDR3 is CASSVGHMNTEAFF. The DNA for the CDR3 is TGTGCCAGCAGCGTTGGACACATGAACACTGAAGCTTTCTTT.

This clone was picked up a small number of times. V and J are TRBV18 and TRBJ2-6, with D perhaps matching TRBD1 (6 bases). The CDR3 has 15 amino acids. Germline V lookup: CDR1 KGHSH, CDR2 LQKENI. Trimming cost V 3 bases and J 3 bases, with 9 bases left between them. CDR3 sequence reads: CASSPTGRGANVLTF. The CDR3 bases are TGTGCCAGCTCACCGACAGGACGTGGGGCCAACGTCCTGACTTTC.

For the CDR3, the DNA is TGTGCCAGCACCGGCTCGGTCAGGGCCCAGTACTTC. It encodes CASTGSVRAQYF. The chain couples TRBV6-6 to TRBJ2-5, with D possibly matching TRBD1 (5 bases). This CDR3 spans 12 amino acids. Germline loops: CDR1 MNHNY, CDR2 SVGAGI (reference sequence). V was pared by 7 bases and J by 9 bases, with 15 bases between.

The gene calls are TRBV5-6 and TRBJ1-5, with 7 nucleotides matching TRBD1. This CDR3 contains 13 residues. Germline V gene data show CDR1 as SGHDT and CDR2 as YYEEEE. Germline trimming cut 1 base from V and 5 bases from J; bases unmatched to any gene: 0. Here the CDR3 reads CASSLTGDQPQHF. The CDR3 nucleotides are TGTGCCAGCAGCTTGACAGGGGATCAGCCCCAGCATTTT.

This clone was seen more than once but under ten times. The chain joins TRBV2 to TRBJ2-2, with TRBD1 matching 8 bases. This CDR3 has 13 residues. Germline trimming cut 2 bases from V and 8 bases from J; bases unmatched to any gene: 1. The germline V gene encodes CDR1 SNHLY and CDR2 FYNNEI. The CDR3, as DNA: TGTGCCAGCAGTGAACAGGGGGCGGGGGAGCTGTTTTTT. Protein: CASSEQGAGELFF.

V and J are TRBV27 and TRBJ2-7; TRBD1 aligns across 7 bases. The CDR3 loop spans 13 amino acids. Germline CDR1 is MNHEY and CDR2 is SMNVEV (reference sequence). J lost 6 bases, V lost 5 bases, and 7 bases had no gene match. The CDR3 here is CASSLWDSTEQYF. The CDR3 DNA sequence: TGTGCCAGCAGTCTCTGGGACAGCACCGAGCAGTACTTC.

This clone was detected once. The chain recombines TRBV5-6 with TRBJ1-2, with 7 bases fitting TRBD1. V dropped 2 bases and J dropped 8; count of bases not matched to a gene: 12. Germline assignment: CDR1 SGHDT and CDR2 YYEEEE. There are 15 residues in the CDR3. The chain's CDR3 is CASSFRDRDVSGYTF. The CDR3 DNA is TGTGCCAGCAGCTTCCGCGACAGGGACGTTAGCGGCTACACCTTC.

This clone was picked up one time. The chain employs TRBV4-1 and TRBJ2-3; no reliable D call. Germline loops: CDR1 MGHRA, CDR2 YSYEKL. The V and J ends lost 0 bases and 8 bases respectively, with 12 bases between them. This CDR3 spans 14 amino acids. CDR3 protein: CASSQEYPLSTQYF. The CDR3 nucleotides are TGCGCCAGCAGCCAAGAATATCCCCTGTCTACGCAGTATTTT.